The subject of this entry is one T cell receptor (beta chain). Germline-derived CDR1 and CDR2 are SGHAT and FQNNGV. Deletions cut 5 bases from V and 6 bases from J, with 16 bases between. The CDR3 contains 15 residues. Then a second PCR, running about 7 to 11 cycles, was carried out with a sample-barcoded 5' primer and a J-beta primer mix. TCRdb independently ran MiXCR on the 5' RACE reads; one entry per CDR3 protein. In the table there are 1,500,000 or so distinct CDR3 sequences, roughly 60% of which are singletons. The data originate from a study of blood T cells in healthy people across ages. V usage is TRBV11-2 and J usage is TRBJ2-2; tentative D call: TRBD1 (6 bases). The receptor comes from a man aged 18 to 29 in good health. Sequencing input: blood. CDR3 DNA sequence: TGTGCCAGCAGCCTTAACTCAGGGGCCCCCGGGGAGCTGTTTTTT. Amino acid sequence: CASSLNSGAPGELFF.